This T cell receptor beta chain was captured by sequencing in a study of T cell responses to AZD1222 COVID-19 vaccine. About the study: Samples with a second dose at about 4 or about 12 weeks were pooled together.

This clone was counted a few times. No antigen is known for it. General study points: Females made up more of the donors, who were largely white British, and clonal diversity may have come out too low. Targets within unmutated variant regions were reportedly found for nearly half of spike-specific TCRs.

Measured with immunoSEQ multiplex PCR; TCRdb has only the in-frame clones, and not every one. The sample consists of 130,000 to 150,000 clones, approximately 89% of them appearing once. Trimming stripped 4 bases from V and 3 bases from J, with 18 bases between. Germline CDR1 and CDR2: SGHTA and FQGNSA. The CDR3 is 16 residues long. The chain recombines TRBV7-2 with TRBJ2-5; tentative D call: TRBD2 (5 bases). The receptor was isolated from an adult in good health. The material was peripheral blood, obtained on day 0 of AZD1222 vaccination. The CDR3 region has the DNA TGTGCCAGCAGCTCACTCCCTATGAGCGGAGAAGAGACCCAGTACTTC. Translating it yields CASSSLPMSGEETQYF. The full variable domain, with the rest looked up from reference TRBV7-2 and TRBJ2-5, is GAGVSQSPSNKVTEKGKDVELRCDPISGHTALYWYRQSLGQGLEFLIYFQGNSAPDKSGLPSDRFSAERTGGSVSTLTIQRTQQEDSAVYLCASSSLPMSGEETQYFGPGTRLLVL.